Sequencing of this T cell receptor (beta chain) was carried out in a study of graft-versus-host responses after intestinal transplantation. At the level of the study: All recipients were given anti-thymocyte globulin induction, and tacrolimus and steroids were then administered for approximately 3 years.

Data came from immunoSEQ multiplex PCR; TCRdb stores just in-frame clones and leaves some out. This table holds about 94,000 clones, roughly 90% found once. Notes on this clone: Its antigen is currently unknown.

The V end lost 8 bases, the J end lost 9 bases, and 14 bases lay between the germline ends. Germline CDR1 is LNHNV and CDR2 is YYDKDF (reference sequence). CDR3 length equals 12 residues. Study-level results: Graft-donor T cell macrochimerism coincided with high graft-versus-host to host-versus-graft clonal ratios in allografts. Researchers found GvH clones in recipient marrow, and some showed up first in ileum or blood.

The input for sequencing was unstimulated CD8+ T cells sorted from spleen or lymph node cells, taken before intestinal transplant. The chain joins TRBV15 to TRBJ2-1, with D perhaps matching TRBD1 (5 bases). This TCR came from a human donor who received an intestinal transplant. DNA for the CDR3: TGTGCCACCGATTCAGGGTCGGGTGAGCAGTTCTTC. Translation gives CATDSGSGEQFF.